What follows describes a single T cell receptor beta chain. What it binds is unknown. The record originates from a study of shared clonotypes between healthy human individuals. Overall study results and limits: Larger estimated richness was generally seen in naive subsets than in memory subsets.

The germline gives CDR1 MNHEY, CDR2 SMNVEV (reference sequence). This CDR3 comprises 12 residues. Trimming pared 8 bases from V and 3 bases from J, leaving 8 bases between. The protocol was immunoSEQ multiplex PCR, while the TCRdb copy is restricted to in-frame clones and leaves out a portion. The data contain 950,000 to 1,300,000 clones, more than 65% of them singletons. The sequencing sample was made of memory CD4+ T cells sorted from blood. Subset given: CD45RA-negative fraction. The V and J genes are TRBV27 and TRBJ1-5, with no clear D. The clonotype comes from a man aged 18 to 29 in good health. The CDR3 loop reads CASRRANQPQHF. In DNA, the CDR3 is TGTGCCAGCCGCCGGGCCAATCAGCCCCAGCATTTT.